One sample yielded the 8 T cell receptor beta chains listed below, sequenced in a study of Graves' ophthalmopathy and Graves' hyperthyroidism. TCR beta CDR3 amplification used RNA transcripts. An opening RT-PCR round employed HTBI primers and preceded a second-round multiplex PCR. TCRdb re-called the multiplex PCR reads through MiXCR, storing one row per CDR3 protein. The data hold more than 550,000 distinct CDR3 sequences, with over 40% observed a single time. The material sequenced was peripheral blood. The receptor set was obtained from an adult man with Graves' ophthalmopathy.

The chain carries TRBV7-2 and TRBJ1-5; TRBD1 agrees at 7 bases. V dropped 2 bases and J dropped 4; count of bases not matched to a gene: 5. Germline assignment: CDR1 SGHTA and CDR2 FQGNSA. The CDR3 is 15 residues long. CDR3: CASSLSTGRNQPQHF. DNA of the CDR3: TGTGCCAGCAGCTTATCGACAGGGAGGAATCAGCCCCAGCATTTT.

As to this clonotype: Being one base from a much bigger clone, this may be a read error. DNA of the CDR3: TGTGCCAGTAGTCTTCTCGGACTAGCGGAAGGGAGCTACGGGCAGTACTTC. Translating it yields CASSLLGLAEGSYGQYF. The gene calls are TRBV19 and TRBJ2-7; 10 nucleotides align to TRBD2. This CDR3 contains 17 residues. CDR1 and CDR2 from the germline V gene are LNHDA and SQIVND (reference sequence).

This clonotype has ten or more counts. The chain joins TRBV4-2 to TRBJ1-1, with D unclear. Germline lookup yields CDR1 LGHNA and CDR2 YNFKEQ. The CDR3 loop spans 15 amino acids. Trimming stripped 4 bases from V and 1 base from J, with 13 bases between. CDR3 sequence reads: CASSRPTDGNTEAFF. In DNA form, the CDR3 reads TGTGCCAGCAGCCGACCCACGGACGGGAACACTGAAGCTTTCTTT.

The table lists this clonotype with many counts. The chain recombines TRBV5-6 with TRBJ1-5; TRBD1 is a possible D gene (5 bases). The germline gives CDR1 SGHDT, CDR2 YYEEEE. The CDR3 is 14 amino acids. Trimming shortened V by 4 bases and J by 0 bases, and 8 bases separated the two germline ends. The DNA for the CDR3 is TGTGCCAGCAGCCCGAGGGGTAGCAATCAGCCCCAGCATTTT. It translates to CASSPRGSNQPQHF.

The rearrangement joins TRBV29-1 to TRBJ2-6; D remains unclear. V dropped 3 bases and J dropped 9 bases, with 6 bases sitting between them. This CDR3 region has 11 residues. CDR1 and CDR2 from the germline V gene are SQVTM and ANQGSEA. The CDR3 sequence is CSVDPLNVLTF. Here the CDR3 DNA reads TGCAGCGTTGATCCACTCAACGTCCTGACTTTC.

This clonotype was detected ten times or more. The rearrangement joins TRBV12-3 or TRBV12-4 to TRBJ1-2, with D unresolved. This CDR3 has 12 amino acids. Trimming stripped 6 bases from V and 4 bases from J, with 9 bases between. The DNA for the CDR3 is TGTGCCAGCAGGGCAGAAACCTATGGCTACACCTTC. Its translation is CASRAETYGYTF.

The chain recombines TRBV5-1 with TRBJ1-5; no definite D call. Looked up from germline, CDR1 is SGHRS and CDR2 is YFSETQ. The CDR3 consists of 10 residues. CDR3 amino acids: CAGSNQPQHF. The DNA for the CDR3 is TGCGCTGGGAGCAATCAGCCCCAGCATTTT.

The gene calls are TRBV24-1 and TRBJ2-7, with a weak D call TRBD1 (6 bases). Trimming removed 7 bases at V and 3 bases at J, with 15 bases between. The CDR3 totals 14 residues. From germline, CDR1 is KGHDR and CDR2 SFDVKD. The CDR3 bases are TGTGCCACCAGAAATCCGGGACAAAGCTACGAGCAGTACTTC. This translates into CATRNPGQSYEQYF.